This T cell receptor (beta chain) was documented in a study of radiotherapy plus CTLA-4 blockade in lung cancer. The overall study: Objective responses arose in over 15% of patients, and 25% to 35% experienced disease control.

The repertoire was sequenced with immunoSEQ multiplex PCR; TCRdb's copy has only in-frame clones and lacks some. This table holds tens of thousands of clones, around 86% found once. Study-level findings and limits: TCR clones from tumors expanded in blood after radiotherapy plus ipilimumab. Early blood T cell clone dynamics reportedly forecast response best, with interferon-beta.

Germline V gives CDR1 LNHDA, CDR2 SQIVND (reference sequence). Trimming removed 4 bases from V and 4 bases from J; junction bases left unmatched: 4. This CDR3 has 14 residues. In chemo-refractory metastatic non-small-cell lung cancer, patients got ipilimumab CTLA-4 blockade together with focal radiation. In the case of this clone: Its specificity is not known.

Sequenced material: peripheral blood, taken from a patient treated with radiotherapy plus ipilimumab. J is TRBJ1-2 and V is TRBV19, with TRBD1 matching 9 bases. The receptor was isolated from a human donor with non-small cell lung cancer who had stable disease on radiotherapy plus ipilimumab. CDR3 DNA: TGTGCCAGTAGTACGGGACAGGGATCCTATGGCTACACCTTC. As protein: CASSTGQGSYGYTF. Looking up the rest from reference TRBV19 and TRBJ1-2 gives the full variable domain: DGGITQSPKYLFRKEGQNVTLSCEQNLNHDAMYWYRQDPGQGLRLIYYSQIVNDFQKGDIAEGYSVSREKKESFPLTVTSAQKNPTAFYLCASSTGQGSYGYTFGSGTRLTVV.